This T cell receptor beta chain was retrieved from a study of identical twins. Template switching created a universal primer site, and the cDNA included unique molecular identifiers. Via MiXCR, TCRdb re-called the 5' RACE reads, giving one row per CDR3 protein. Of hundreds of thousands of distinct CDR3 sequences in the sample, 8.5% to 9.5% were seen once. The sample holds a few counts of this clonotype. This CDR3 is 18 amino acids long. The germline gives CDR1 SGHRS, CDR2 YFSETQ. V dropped 4 bases and J dropped 0; count of bases not matched to a gene: 8. The same specimen was also included in a second study, on yellow fever vaccine responses in identical twins.

The sample was PBMCs. The sequence was obtained from a woman between 18 and 29 years old in good health. This sequence joins TRBV5-1 and TRBJ2-2; TRBD2 matches at 11 bases. The CDR3 coding sequence is TGCGCCAGCAGCCTCCGAGTAGCGGGGGGGACGAACACCGGGGAGCTGTTTTTT. It yields the protein CASSLRVAGGTNTGELFF.